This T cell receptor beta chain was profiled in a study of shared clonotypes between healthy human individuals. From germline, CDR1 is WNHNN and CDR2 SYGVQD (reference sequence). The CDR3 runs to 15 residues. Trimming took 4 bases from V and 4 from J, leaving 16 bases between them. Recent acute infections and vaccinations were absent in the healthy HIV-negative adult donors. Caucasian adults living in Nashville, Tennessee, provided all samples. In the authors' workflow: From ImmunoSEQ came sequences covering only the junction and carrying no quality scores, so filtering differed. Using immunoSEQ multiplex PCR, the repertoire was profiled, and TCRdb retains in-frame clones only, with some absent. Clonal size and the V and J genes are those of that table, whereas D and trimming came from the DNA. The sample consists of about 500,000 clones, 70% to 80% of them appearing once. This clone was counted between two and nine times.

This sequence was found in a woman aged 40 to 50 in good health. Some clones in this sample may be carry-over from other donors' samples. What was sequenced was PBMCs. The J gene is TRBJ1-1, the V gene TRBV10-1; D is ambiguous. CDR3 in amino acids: CASSAGKRLGTEAFF. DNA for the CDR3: TGCGCCAGCAGTGCGGGGAAAAGACTAGGCACTGAAGCTTTCTTT.